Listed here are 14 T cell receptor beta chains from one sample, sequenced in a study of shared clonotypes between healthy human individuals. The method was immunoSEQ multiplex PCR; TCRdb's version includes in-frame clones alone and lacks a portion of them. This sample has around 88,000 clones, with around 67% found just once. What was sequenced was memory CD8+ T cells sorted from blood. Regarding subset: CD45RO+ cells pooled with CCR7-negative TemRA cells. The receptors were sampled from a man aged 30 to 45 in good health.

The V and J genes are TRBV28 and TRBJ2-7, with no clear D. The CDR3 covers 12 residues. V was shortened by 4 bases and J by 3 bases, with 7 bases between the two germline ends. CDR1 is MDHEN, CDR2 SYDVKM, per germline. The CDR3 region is CASSSGDYEQYF. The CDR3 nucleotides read TGTGCCAGCAGTTCAGGAGACTACGAGCAGTACTTC.

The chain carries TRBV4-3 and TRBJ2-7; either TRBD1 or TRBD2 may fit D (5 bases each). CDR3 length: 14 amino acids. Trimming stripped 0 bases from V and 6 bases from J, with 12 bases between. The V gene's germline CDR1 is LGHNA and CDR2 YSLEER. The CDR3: CASSQEEVGVEQYF. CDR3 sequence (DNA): TGCGCCAGCAGCCAAGAGGAGGTGGGGGTCGAGCAGTACTTC.

CDR3 sequence reads: CSARAGPRQFF. CDR3 in DNA: TGCAGTGCTAGAGCCGGGCCTAGGCAGTTCTTC. The chain combines TRBV20-1 with TRBJ2-1; D remains unclear. Trimming shortened V by 1 base and J by 12 bases, and 10 bases separated the two germline ends. Germline V gives CDR1 DFQATT, CDR2 SNEGSKA (reference sequence). This CDR3 has 11 amino acids.

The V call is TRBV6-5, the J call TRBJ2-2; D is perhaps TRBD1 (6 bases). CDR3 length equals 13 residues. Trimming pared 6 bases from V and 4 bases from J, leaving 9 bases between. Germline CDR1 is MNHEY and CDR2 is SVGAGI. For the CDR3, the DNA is TGTGCCAGCAGAACAGGGTTCACCGGGGAGCTGTTTTTT. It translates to CASRTGFTGELFF.

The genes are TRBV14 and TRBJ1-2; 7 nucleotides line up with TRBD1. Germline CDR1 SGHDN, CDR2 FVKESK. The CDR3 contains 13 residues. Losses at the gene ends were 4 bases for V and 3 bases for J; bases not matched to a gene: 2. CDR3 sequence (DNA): TGTGCCAGCAGCCTCGGGACAGACTATGGCTACACCTTC. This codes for CASSLGTDYGYTF.

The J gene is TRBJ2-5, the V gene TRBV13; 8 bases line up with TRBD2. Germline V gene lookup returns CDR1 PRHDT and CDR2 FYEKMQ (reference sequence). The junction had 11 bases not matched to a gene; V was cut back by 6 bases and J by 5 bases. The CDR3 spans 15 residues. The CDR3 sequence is CASSQGGGPQETQYF. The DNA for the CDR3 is TGTGCCAGCAGTCAGGGCGGGGGGCCGCAGGAGACCCAGTACTTC.

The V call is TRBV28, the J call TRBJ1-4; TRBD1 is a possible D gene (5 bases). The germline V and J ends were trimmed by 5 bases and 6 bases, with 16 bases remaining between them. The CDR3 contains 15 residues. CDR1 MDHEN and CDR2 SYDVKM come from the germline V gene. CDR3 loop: CASSRYRTADEKLFF. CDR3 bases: TGTGCCAGCAGTCGCTACAGGACGGCGGATGAAAAACTGTTTTTT.

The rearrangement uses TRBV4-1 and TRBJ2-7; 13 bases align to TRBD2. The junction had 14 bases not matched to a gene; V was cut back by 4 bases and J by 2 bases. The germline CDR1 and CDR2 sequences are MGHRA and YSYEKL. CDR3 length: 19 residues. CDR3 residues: CASSLGPGLAGPGAYEQYF. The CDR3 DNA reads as TGCGCCAGCAGCCTTGGACCGGGACTAGCGGGACCTGGGGCCTACGAGCAGTACTTC.

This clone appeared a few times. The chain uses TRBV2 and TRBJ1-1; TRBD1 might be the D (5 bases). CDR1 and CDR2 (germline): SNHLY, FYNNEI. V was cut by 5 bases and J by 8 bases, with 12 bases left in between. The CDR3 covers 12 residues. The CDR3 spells CASSPGFAEAFF. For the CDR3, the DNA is TGTGCCAGCAGTCCAGGGTTTGCCGAAGCTTTCTTT.

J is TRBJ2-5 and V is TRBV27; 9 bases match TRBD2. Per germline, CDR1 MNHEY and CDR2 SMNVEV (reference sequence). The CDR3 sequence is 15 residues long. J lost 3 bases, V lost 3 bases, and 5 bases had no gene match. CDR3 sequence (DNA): TGTGCCAGCAGTTTTGGGCTAGCGGGAAAAGAGACCCAGTACTTC. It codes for CASSFGLAGKETQYF.

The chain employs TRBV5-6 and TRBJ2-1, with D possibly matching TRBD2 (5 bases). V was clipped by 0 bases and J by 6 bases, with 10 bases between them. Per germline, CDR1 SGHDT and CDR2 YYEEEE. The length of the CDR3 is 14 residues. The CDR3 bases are TGTGCCAGCAGCTTGGGGACGAGGGCCAATGAGCAGTTCTTC. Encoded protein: CASSLGTRANEQFF. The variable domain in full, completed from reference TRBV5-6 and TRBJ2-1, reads DAGVTQSPTHLIKTRGQQVTLRCSPKSGHDTVSWYQQALGQGPQFIFQYYEEEERQRGNFPDRFSGHQFPNYSSELNVNALLLGDSALYLCASSLGTRANEQFFGPGTRLTVL.

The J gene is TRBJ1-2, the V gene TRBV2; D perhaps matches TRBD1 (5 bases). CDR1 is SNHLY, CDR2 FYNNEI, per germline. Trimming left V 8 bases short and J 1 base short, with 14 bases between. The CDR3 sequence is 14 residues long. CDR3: CASAVLGVNYGYTF. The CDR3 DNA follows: TGTGCCAGCGCGGTGTTGGGGGTTAACTATGGCTACACCTTC.

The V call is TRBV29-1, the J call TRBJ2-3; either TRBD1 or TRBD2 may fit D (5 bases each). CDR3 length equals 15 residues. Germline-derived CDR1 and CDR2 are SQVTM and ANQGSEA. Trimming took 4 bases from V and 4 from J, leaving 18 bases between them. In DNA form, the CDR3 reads TGCAGCGTTGGGGGGATGTCATTGAGTGCAGATACGCAGTATTTT. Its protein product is CSVGGMSLSADTQYF.

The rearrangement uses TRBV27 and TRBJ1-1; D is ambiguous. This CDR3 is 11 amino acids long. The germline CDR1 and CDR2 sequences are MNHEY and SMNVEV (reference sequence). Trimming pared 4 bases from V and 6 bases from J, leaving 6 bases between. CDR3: CASSWGPEAFF. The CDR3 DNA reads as TGTGCCAGCAGTTGGGGTCCTGAAGCTTTCTTT.